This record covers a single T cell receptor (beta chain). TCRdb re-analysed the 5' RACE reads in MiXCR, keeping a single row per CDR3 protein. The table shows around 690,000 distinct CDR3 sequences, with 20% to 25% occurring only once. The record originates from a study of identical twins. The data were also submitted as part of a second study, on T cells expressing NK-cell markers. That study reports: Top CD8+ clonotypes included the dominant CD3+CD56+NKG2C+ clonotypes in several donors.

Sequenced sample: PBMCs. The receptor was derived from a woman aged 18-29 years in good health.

CDR3 nucleotide sequence: TGCAGTGCAGCATGGGGCGGGAGTAATGAGCAGTTCTTC. Amino acids: CSAAWGGSNEQFF. The rearrangement uses TRBV20-1 and TRBJ2-1; 7 bases agree with TRBD2. The germline CDR1 and CDR2 sequences are DFQATT and SNEGSKA (reference sequence). V lost 6 bases to trimming and J lost 7 bases; unmatched junction nucleotides: 9. The CDR3 is 13 amino acids.